This TCR beta chain was observed in a study of regulatory T cells in long-lasting Graves disease. This clonotype was observed a handful of times. Its antigen remains unidentified. According to the study, TCR beta libraries were built with iRepertoire HTBI primers and CDR3-region Arm-PCR. In the authors' workflow: Among the samples, 60 or so TRBV and approximately 13 TRBJ segments were identified. MiXCR was run by TCRdb on the multiplex PCR reads, yielding one entry per CDR3 protein. What appears here as the V and J calls and clone size reflects TCRdb's work, not the paper's. Here the sample spans around 420,000 distinct CDR3 sequences, 15% to 18% being singletons. This sample's time point: newly diagnosed GD, antithyroid drugs for less than 3 months. The TCR library was prepared using RNA isolated from PBMCs. The length of the CDR3 is 15 residues. Germline CDR1 reads LGHNA; CDR2 reads YNFKEQ. Trimming removed 3 bases from V and 0 bases from J, with 8 bases in between.

Study-wide results and caveats: Persistent disease preferred TRBV28, TRBJ1-2 and TRBJ2-5; new disease, TRBV20-1 and TRBJ2-1.

The sequence came from a female donor with Graves disease. The rearrangement uses TRBV4-2 and TRBJ2-2; D is possibly TRBD1 (6 bases). The source material was peripheral blood mononuclear cells (PBMCs), sampled at new diagnosis, from a patient treated with antithyroid drugs. The CDR3 DNA reads as TGTGCCAGCAGCCAGGACAGTACGAACACCGGGGAGCTGTTTTTT. This sequence encodes CASSQDSTNTGELFF.